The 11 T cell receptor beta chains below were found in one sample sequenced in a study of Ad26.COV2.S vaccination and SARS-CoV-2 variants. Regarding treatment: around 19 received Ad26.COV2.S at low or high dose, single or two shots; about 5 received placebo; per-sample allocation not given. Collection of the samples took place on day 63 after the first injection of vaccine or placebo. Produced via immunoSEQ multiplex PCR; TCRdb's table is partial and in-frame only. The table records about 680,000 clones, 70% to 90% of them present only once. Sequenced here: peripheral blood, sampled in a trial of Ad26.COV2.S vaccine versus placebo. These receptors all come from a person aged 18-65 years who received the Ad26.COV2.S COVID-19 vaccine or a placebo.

The CDR3 DNA follows: TGTGCCACCAGCAGAGGAAGGACTGTGGGGTATGGCTACACCTTC. This codes for CATSRGRTVGYGYTF. The chain links TRBV15 to TRBJ1-2; D is unclear. Deletions cut 1 base from V and 5 bases from J, with 14 bases between. Per germline, CDR1 LNHNV and CDR2 YYDKDF (reference sequence). This CDR3 region has 15 residues.

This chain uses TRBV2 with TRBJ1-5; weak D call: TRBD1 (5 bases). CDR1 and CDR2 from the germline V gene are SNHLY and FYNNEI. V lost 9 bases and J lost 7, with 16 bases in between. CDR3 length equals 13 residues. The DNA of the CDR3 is TGTGCCAGTCATTCACGGTGGGGGCAGCCCCAGCATTTT. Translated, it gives CASHSRWGQPQHF.

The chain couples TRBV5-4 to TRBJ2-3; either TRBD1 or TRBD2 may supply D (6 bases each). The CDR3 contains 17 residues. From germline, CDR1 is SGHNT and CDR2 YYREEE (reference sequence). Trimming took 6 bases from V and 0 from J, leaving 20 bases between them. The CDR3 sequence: CASTLGGRAWSTDTQYF. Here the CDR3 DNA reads TGTGCCAGCACCTTAGGGGGGCGGGCATGGAGCACAGATACGCAGTATTTT.

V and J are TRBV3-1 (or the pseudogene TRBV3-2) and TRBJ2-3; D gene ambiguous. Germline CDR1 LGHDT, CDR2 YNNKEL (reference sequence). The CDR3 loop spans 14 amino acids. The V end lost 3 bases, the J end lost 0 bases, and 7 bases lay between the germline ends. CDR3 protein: CASSHLTSTDTQYF. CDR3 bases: TGTGCCAGCAGCCACTTAACTAGCACAGATACGCAGTATTTT.

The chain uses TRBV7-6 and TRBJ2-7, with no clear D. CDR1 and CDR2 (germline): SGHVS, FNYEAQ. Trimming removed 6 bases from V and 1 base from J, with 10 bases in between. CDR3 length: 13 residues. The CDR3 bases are TGTGCCAGCAGTAGAGTTCTATCCTACGAGCAGTACTTC. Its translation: CASSRVLSYEQYF.

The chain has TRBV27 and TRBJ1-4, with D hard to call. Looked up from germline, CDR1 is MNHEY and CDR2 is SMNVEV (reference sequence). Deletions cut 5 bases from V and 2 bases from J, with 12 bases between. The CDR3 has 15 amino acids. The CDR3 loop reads CASSKRWSTNEKLFF. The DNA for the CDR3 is TGTGCCAGCAGTAAACGATGGTCTACTAATGAAAAACTGTTTTTT.

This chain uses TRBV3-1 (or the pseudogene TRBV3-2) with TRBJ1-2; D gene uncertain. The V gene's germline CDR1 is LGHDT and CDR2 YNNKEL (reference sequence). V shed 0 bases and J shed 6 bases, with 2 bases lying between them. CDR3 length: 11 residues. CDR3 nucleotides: TGTGCCAGCAGCCAAGATCATGGCTACACCTTC. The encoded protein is CASSQDHGYTF.

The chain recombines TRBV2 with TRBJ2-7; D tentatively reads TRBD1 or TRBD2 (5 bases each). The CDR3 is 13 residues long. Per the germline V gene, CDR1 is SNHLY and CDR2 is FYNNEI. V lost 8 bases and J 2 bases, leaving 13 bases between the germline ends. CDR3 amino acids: CASRDGNAYEQYF. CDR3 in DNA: TGTGCCAGCCGGGACGGGAACGCCTACGAGCAGTACTTC.

CDR3 in DNA: TGTGCCAGTAGTGAACCGACAGGGCGGTATGGCTACACCTTC. It yields the protein CASSEPTGRYGYTF. The V and J genes are TRBV19 and TRBJ1-2, with 7 bases matching TRBD1. Trimming cost V 5 bases and J 5 bases; bases outside gene matches: 8. Germline CDR1 reads LNHDA; CDR2 reads SQIVND (reference sequence). The CDR3 is 14 amino acids.

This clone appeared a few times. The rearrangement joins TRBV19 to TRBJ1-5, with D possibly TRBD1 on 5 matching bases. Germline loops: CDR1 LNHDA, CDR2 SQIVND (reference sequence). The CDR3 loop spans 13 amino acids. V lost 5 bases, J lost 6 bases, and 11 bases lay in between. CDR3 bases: TGTGCCAGTAGTCCGCAGGGTACTCAGCCCCAGCATTTT. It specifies CASSPQGTQPQHF. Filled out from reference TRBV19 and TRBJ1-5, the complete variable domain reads DGGITQSPKYLFRKEGQNVTLSCEQNLNHDAMYWYRQDPGQGLRLIYYSQIVNDFQKGDIAEGYSVSREKKESFPLTVTSAQKNPTAFYLCASSPQGTQPQHFGDGTRLSIL.

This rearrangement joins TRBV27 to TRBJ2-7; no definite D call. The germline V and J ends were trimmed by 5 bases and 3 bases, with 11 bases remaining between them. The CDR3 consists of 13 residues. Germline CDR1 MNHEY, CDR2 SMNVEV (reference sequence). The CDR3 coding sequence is TGTGCCAGCAGTCCCGGACGGAGCTACGAGCAGTACTTC. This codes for CASSPGRSYEQYF.